A selection of T cell receptor beta chains follows, all from one sample in a study of cytomegalovirus exposure and HLA in healthy donors. The data were produced by immunoSEQ multiplex PCR, yet TCRdb's version contains in-frame clones alone and is incomplete. Of about 180,000 clones listed, around 84% are singletons. Sequenced input: PBMCs. These receptors were taken from a girl aged 2-10 years in good health and CMV-seropositive. The CDR3 runs from the conserved cysteine through the conserved F or W.

TRBV11-3,CASSWRGSSYEQYF
TRBV7-7,CASSPGPGGIGDTQYF
TRBV27,CASRADYLLTGELFF
TRBV6-5,CASSYSRQADNYGYTF
TRBV28,CASSLGTGVYTDTQYF
TRBV6-6,CATVYNEQFF
TRBV6-5,CASSYSPLRGTAFF
TRBV2,CASSEQVKEETQYF
TRBV5-1,CASSLGLDSSYEQYF
TRBV6-5,CASSYSGQGRYGYTF
TRBV6-5,CASSYMLEGDGYTF
TRBV6-1,CASSEVNQGSGEQYF
TRBV10-2,CASSERGGNTGELFF
TRBV6-5,CASSDSSTGELFF
TRBV30,CAWSDRIRGAADTQYF
TRBV19,CASSTQVRRTVPEQYF
TRBV9,CASSAGVAGREQFF
TRBV5-1,CASSLRGQENIQYF
TRBV9,CASSGGGSADEQFF
TRBV5-6,CASSFSGAGDTQYF